This T cell receptor (beta chain) was identified during a study of Tregs in tolerant kidney transplant recipients. General study findings and limits: Biological reproducibility was not directly addressed in this study. Nucleotide sequences could not be compared across some patients' samples due to primer changes. Expanding Tregs on activated donor B cells appeared to best identify donor-specific TCRbeta clones.

Profiling relied on immunoSEQ multiplex PCR, and the TCRdb table lists in-frame clones only, not all of them. The table has around 86,000 clones, around nine tenths seen once; the top ten hold roughly 1.4%. This clone is a singleton in its sample. What it binds is unknown. Recipients received nonmyeloablative bone marrow transplants from related graft donors, with transient mixed chimerism. Unstimulated Tregs (CD4+CD25+CD127-) and CD4+CD25- non-Tregs were sorted from PBMCs. Sequenced here: CD4+ T cells from blood (PBMCs), sampled 24 months after the transplant. The sequence was obtained from a human patient who received a combined kidney and bone marrow transplant. Some T cells may possibly be graft donor cells.

The CDR3 spells CASSLGQRPYTDTQYF. The CDR3 region has the DNA TGTGCCAGCAGTTTAGGACAGCGCCCTTACACAGATACGCAGTATTTT. The V and J genes are TRBV27 and TRBJ2-3; weak D call: TRBD1 (6 bases). Deletions cut 2 bases from V and 2 bases from J, with 14 bases between. The CDR3 has 16 residues. Germline loops: CDR1 MNHEY, CDR2 SMNVEV (reference sequence).